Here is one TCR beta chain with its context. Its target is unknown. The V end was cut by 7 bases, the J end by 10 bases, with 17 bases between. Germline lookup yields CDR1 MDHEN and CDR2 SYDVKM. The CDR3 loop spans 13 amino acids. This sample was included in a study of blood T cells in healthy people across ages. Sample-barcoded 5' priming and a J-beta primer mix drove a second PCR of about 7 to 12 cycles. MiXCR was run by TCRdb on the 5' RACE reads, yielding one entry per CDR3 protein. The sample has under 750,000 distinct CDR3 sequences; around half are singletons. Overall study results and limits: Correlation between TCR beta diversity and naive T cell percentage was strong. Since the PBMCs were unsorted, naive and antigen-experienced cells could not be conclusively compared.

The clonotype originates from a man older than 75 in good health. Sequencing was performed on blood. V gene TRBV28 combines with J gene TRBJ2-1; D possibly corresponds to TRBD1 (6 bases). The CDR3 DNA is TGTGCCAGCAATCGGGACATTTCCTACGAGCAGTTCTTC. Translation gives CASNRDISYEQFF.